This TCR beta chain is from a study of shared clonotypes between healthy human individuals. Trimming cost V 3 bases and J 14 bases; bases outside gene matches: 13. The CDR3 runs 15 residues. In germline, CDR1 is SEHNR, CDR2 FQNEAQ (reference sequence). This clone appeared once. Naive CD8 cells comprised CD45RO-negative, CCR7-positively selected cells, excluding terminally differentiated effector memory CD45RA+ cells. This table comes from immunoSEQ multiplex PCR, and its TCRdb copy is limited to in-frame clones, with some not included. There are around 2,100,000 clones in the sample; about 94% occur only once, and roughly 1.2% lies in the top ten.

This receptor was taken from a man between 18 and 35 years old in good health. V gene TRBV7-9 combines with J gene TRBJ1-6, with 7 bases identical to TRBD1. Sequencing input: naive CD8+ T cells sorted from blood. CDR3 sequence (DNA): TGTGCCAGCAGCTTTTTTACTGAAACAGGGGAAACCCTCCACTTT. It encodes CASSFFTETGETLHF.